This T cell receptor (beta chain) was documented in a study of blood T cell repertoires in COVID-19. Across the whole study: Sources were T cells, B-cell-depleted T cells, or PBMCs; the material itself was cDNA or gDNA.

CDR1 MDHEN and CDR2 SYDVKM come from the germline V gene. CDR3 length equals 15 residues. V gave up 6 bases and J gave up 3 bases; unmatched junction bases: 3. Here immunoSEQ multiplex PCR was the method, and the copy in TCRdb shows in-frame clones only, minus some. The repertoire holds about 75,000 clones, with roughly 90% as singletons. The sample was peripheral blood. This chain links TRBV28 with TRBJ2-1; 12 bases agree with TRBD2. The TCR originated in a human donor in a cohort sampled during active COVID-19. The CDR3 spells CASRETSGSYNEQFF. DNA of the CDR3: TGTGCCAGCAGGGAGACTAGCGGGAGCTACAATGAGCAGTTCTTC.